This TCR beta chain was captured in a study of cytomegalovirus exposure and HLA in healthy donors. Whole-study findings and limits: DRB1 showed the most TCR associations and HLA-C the fewest in a later analysis, as rates varied by HLA locus. TCR beta sequences reportedly predicted most subjects' HLA-A and HLA-B alleles accurately. Previous analysis showed most TCR beta V segments were productive about 90% or about 30% of the time.

CDR3 length: 14 amino acids. The germline CDR1 and CDR2 sequences are SGHTA and FQGNSA. V trimming: 4 bases; J trimming: 2 bases; junction bases outside the gene matches: 5. 13 Jbeta primers and 60 Vbeta primers were used for the PCR. This table comes from immunoSEQ multiplex PCR, and its TCRdb copy is limited to in-frame clones, with some not included. The sample has 180,000 or so clones; approximately 78% are singletons. Details on this clone: As yet, its antigen is unknown.

The sequence came from a woman under 30 in good health and CMV-seronegative. The sequencing sample was made of PBMCs. V usage is TRBV7-2 and J usage is TRBJ2-7; TRBD2 matches at 7 bases. The CDR3 nucleotides are TGTGCCAGCAGCTCCTCTAGCGGAGCCTACGAGCAGTACTTC. Translation gives CASSSSSGAYEQYF.